One sample yielded the 12 T cell receptor beta chains listed below, sequenced in a study of blood T cells in healthy people across ages. A sample-barcoded 5' primer and a J-beta primer mix were used in a second PCR of about 7 to 12 cycles. One entry per CDR3 protein results from TCRdb running MiXCR on the 5' RACE reads. The table has about 1.4 million distinct CDR3 sequences, around 55% seen once; the top ten hold about 6.7%. The sequenced sample consisted of blood. These TCRs come from a young man in good health.

A remark on this clonotype: A junction boundary mismatches the germline segment, possibly from a read error. The chain is built from TRBV6-5 and TRBJ2-5; perhaps TRBD2 as D (6 bases). The CDR3 is 13 amino acids. Germline CDR1 is MNHEY and CDR2 is SVGAGI. The CDR3 DNA sequence: TGTGCCAGCCAAGAGGAGGGAACAAAGACCCCGTACTTC. Protein product: CASQEEGTKTPYF.

This clonotype has more than one count but fewer than ten. The chain links TRBV6-1 to TRBJ2-4, with D perhaps being TRBD1 or TRBD2 (5 bases each). Germline V gene data show CDR1 as MNHNS and CDR2 as SASEGT. V dropped 6 bases and J dropped 0 bases, with 9 bases sitting between them. CDR3 size: 14 residues. The CDR3 protein is CASRGAGAKNIQYF. The CDR3 DNA sequence: TGTGCCAGCAGAGGGGCGGGAGCCAAAAACATTCAGTACTTC.

The rearrangement joins TRBV29-1 to TRBJ2-1; the D gene could be TRBD1 or TRBD2 (6 bases each). Trimming cost V 7 bases and J 7 bases, with 17 bases left between them. The CDR3 extends over 13 amino acids. Germline V gene data show CDR1 as SQVTM and CDR2 as ANQGSEA. CDR3 DNA: TGCAGCGGAGGGGGGAGACTTAAGAATGAGCAGTTCTTC. Protein sequence: CSGGGRLKNEQFF.

The chain has TRBV12-3 or TRBV12-4 and TRBJ2-5; D possibly matches TRBD1 or TRBD2 (5 bases each). CDR3 length: 14 amino acids. Trimming took 6 bases from V and 2 from J, leaving 13 bases between them. The CDR3 loop reads CASSPGALQETQYF. CDR3 DNA: TGTGCCAGCAGCCCCGGGGCCCTTCAAGAGACCCAGTACTTC.

This clonotype was counted a few times. V and J are TRBV2 and TRBJ1-4, with a tentative D call TRBD1 (5 bases). Germline lookup yields CDR1 SNHLY and CDR2 FYNNEI. The CDR3 spans 13 residues. V was trimmed by 9 bases and J by 5 bases, leaving 13 bases between them. CDR3 protein: CASNRDGNEKLFF. CDR3 coding DNA: TGTGCCAGTAACCGGGACGGGAATGAAAAACTGTTTTTT.

This chain joins TRBV20-1 and TRBJ2-5, with 11 bases matching TRBD2. The J call could be wrong; TRBJ2-7 is a better fit for the DNA end. This CDR3 contains 15 residues. Germline V gene sequence: CDR1 DFQATT, CDR2 SNEGSKA (reference sequence). The CDR3 sequence: CSDLSGGAYWDEQYF. The CDR3 DNA sequence: TGCAGTGACCTTAGCGGGGGGGCCTATTGGGACGAGCAGTACTTC.

As DNA, the CDR3 is TGTGCCAGCAGTGAACCAGTCCTCCGGGACGGGAACACCGGGGAGCTGTTTTTT. This sequence encodes CASSEPVLRDGNTGELFF. The chain carries TRBV2 and TRBJ2-2; either TRBD1 or TRBD2 may fit D (5 bases each). The V end was cut by 2 bases, the J end by 1 base, with 17 bases between. The germline V gene encodes CDR1 SNHLY and CDR2 FYNNEI. CDR3 length equals 18 residues.

J is TRBJ1-1 and V is TRBV7-8, with D uncertain. Trimming cost V 7 bases and J 6 bases, with 18 bases left between them. The CDR3 is 14 residues long. Per germline, CDR1 SGHVS and CDR2 FQNEAQ. The CDR3 spells CASKPMMKLSEAFF. CDR3 DNA sequence: TGTGCCAGCAAACCCATGATGAAGCTCTCTGAAGCTTTCTTT.

This clonotype was recorded a few times. The rearrangement uses TRBV3-1 and TRBJ2-7, with 8 bases lining up with TRBD2. In germline, CDR1 is LGHDT, CDR2 YNNKEL (reference sequence). The CDR3 totals 16 residues. With V trimmed by 0 bases and J by 1 base, 5 bases remained unmatched. CDR3 in DNA: TGTGCCAGCAGCCAAGATCTCGCTAGCGGGTCCTACGAGCAGTACTTC. Its translation is CASSQDLASGSYEQYF.

The CDR3 sequence: CASSQLLAGAYEQYF. CDR3 DNA sequence: TGTGCCAGCAGCCAACTACTAGCGGGAGCCTACGAGCAGTACTTC. This chain uses TRBV4-2 with TRBJ2-7, with TRBD2 matching over 11 bases. The CDR3 sequence is 15 residues long. The V and J ends lost 2 bases and 2 bases, in that order; junction bases with no gene match: 2. The V gene's germline CDR1 is LGHNA and CDR2 YNFKEQ.

This clonotype has a single count. V is TRBV6-2 or TRBV6-3 and J is TRBJ2-7; no clear D gene. The J call is uncertain, as TRBJ2-1 better fits the DNA end. The V gene's germline CDR1 is MNHEY and CDR2 SVGEGT. The CDR3 runs 13 residues. CDR3 in amino acids: CASTIPTLVKQFF. The CDR3 bases are TGTGCCAGCACCATCCCGACGCTGGTCAAGCAGTTCTTC.

The CDR3 loop is CASSPPGWGANYGYTF. The DNA for the CDR3 is TGTGCCAGCAGCCCCCCAGGGTGGGGAGCTAACTATGGCTACACCTTC. The chain couples TRBV14 to TRBJ1-2, with D possibly matching TRBD1 (5 bases). CDR1 is SGHDN, CDR2 FVKESK, per germline. V shed 4 bases and J shed 0 bases, with 15 bases lying between them. The CDR3 spans 16 residues. The variable domain in full, with the rest retrieved from reference TRBV14 and TRBJ1-2, is EAGVTQFPSHSVIEKGQTVTLRCDPISGHDNLYWYRRVMGKEIKFLLHFVKESKQDESGMPNNRFLAERTGGTYSTLKVQPAELEDSGVYFCASSPPGWGANYGYTFGSGTRLTVV.